This T cell receptor (beta chain) was recorded in a study of regulatory T cells in long-lasting Graves disease. About the study: More than 5 years of antithyroid drugs with positive TSH receptor antibodies defined persistent Graves' disease.

The sample's time point: persistent/refractory GD, antithyroid drugs over 5 years with positive TRAb. Extracted PBMC RNA gave rise to the TCR library. The authors drew patients from an endocrinology department in Xi'an, China. From each patient, roughly 9 milliliters of peripheral blood was drawn and collected into an EDTA anticoagulant tube. CDR3-region Arm-PCR and iRepertoire HTBI primers produced the TCR beta libraries. TCRdb reprocessed the multiplex PCR reads with MiXCR, giving one entry per CDR3 protein. Of fewer than 550,000 distinct CDR3 sequences in the sample, around a fifth were seen once. This CDR3 is 13 amino acids long. The V end was cut by 5 bases, the J end by 7 bases, with 14 bases between. CDR1 and CDR2 (germline): SEHNR, FQNEAQ (reference sequence).

The clonotype was recovered from a female donor with Graves disease. The starting material was peripheral blood mononuclear cells (PBMCs), obtained when the disease was refractory, from a patient treated with antithyroid drugs. The J gene is TRBJ2-5, the V gene TRBV7-9, with a tentative D call TRBD1 (5 bases). Here the CDR3 DNA reads TGTGCCAGCAGCCAGGACACGGTGGGGACCCAGTACTTC. Amino acids: CASSQDTVGTQYF.